The 3 T cell receptor beta chains listed next were all sequenced from one sample in a study of CD8+ T cells in alopecia areata. A panel of CD4, CD8alpha, NKG2D, NKG2ACE and other markers served to sort pooled cutaneous lymph node cells. Extracted from the samples, RNA was reverse transcribed into cDNA to serve as the sequencing template. Libraries were prepared by immunoSEQ multiplex PCR; TCRdb keeps only in-frame clonotypes and omits some of them. The sample has approximately 300,000 clones, none seen only once. Sequenced material: CD4+ T cells sorted from a lymph node. The receptor set was obtained from a C3H/HeJ mouse with alopecia areata. This strain has MHC haplotype H2-k.

This clone has a handful of counts. The gene names here belong to mouse. Read data end 4 residues before the CDR3 end; the end is taken from the germline J gene. The chain is built from TRBV5 and TRBJ2-5, with D possibly matching TRBD2 (6 bases). Germline CDR1 is LGHNA and CDR2 is YNLKQL (reference sequence). This CDR3 comprises 13 residues. The CDR3 sequence: CASSQTGLDTQYF. The sequenced part of the CDR3 DNA is TGTGCCAGCAGCCAGACTGGTTTGGAC.

This clone occurred a few times. The genes and germline here are from mouse. The read finishes 4 residues shy of the CDR3 end, and the germline J gene is used to complete it. The V gene is TRBV14, the J gene TRBJ1-1, with D possibly TRBD1 on 5 matching bases. The CDR3 contains 14 residues. Per the germline V gene, CDR1 is SGHDT and CDR2 is FRDEAV. V was trimmed by 4 bases and J by 0 bases, leaving 10 bases between them. Partial CDR3 DNA: TGTGCCAGCAGTCTCAGGGCGGCAAACACA. Its translation: CASSLRAANT. The CDR3 in its entirety is CASSLRAANTEVFF.

This clone was recorded a few times. Mouse gene names apply. The CDR3 end lies 4 residues beyond the end of the read and is filled in from the germline J gene. The rearrangement joins TRBV19 to TRBJ2-1; 7 nucleotides match TRBD1. This CDR3 has 13 residues. The germline CDR1 and CDR2 sequences are FNHDT and SITEND (reference sequence). V trimming: 6 bases; J trimming: 3 bases; junction bases outside the gene matches: 3. The CDR3 region is CASTRQGYAEQFF. CDR3 DNA, as far as it was read: TGTGCCAGCACCCGACAGGGCTATGCT.